This T cell receptor beta chain was found in a study of blood T cell repertoires in COVID-19. Study in general: Samples taken during acute and convalescent COVID-19 were collected in the United States, Italy and Spain.

Clones were sequenced by immunoSEQ multiplex PCR, and TCRdb holds only the in-frame ones, with some missing. The table shows roughly 250,000 clones, with about 88% occurring only once. Unmatched junction bases numbered 5, after V lost 6 bases and J lost 4 bases. This CDR3 region has 13 residues. Germline lookup yields CDR1 SGHDN and CDR2 FVKESK. This clone was counted once. The genes are TRBV14 and TRBJ2-7; 8 bases match TRBD2. Sequencing was done on a sample of peripheral blood. The clonotype comes from a man between 60 and 75 years old who had recovered from COVID-19. CDR3 region: CASRRSGGYEQYF. CDR3 DNA sequence: TGTGCCAGCAGGCGATCGGGGGGGTACGAGCAGTACTTC.